This TCR beta chain emerged from a study of T cells after posttransplantation cyclophosphamide (dated by TCRdb to 2016 to 2017). Regarding the research as a whole: The study tracked T cell repertoire reconstitution by TRB sequencing after myeloablative bone marrow transplantation using posttransplantation cyclophosphamide as GVHD prophylaxis. Because TRA and TRB clonality were tightly correlated in 9 or 10 samples, subsequent TCR analyses were focused on TRB only. Public TRB sequences were checked against a database of over 3,500 sequences associated with responses to pathogens, tumor antigens, self-antigens and alloantigens. Samples from around 37 PTCy-treated patients, along with samples from some 17 of their related bone marrow donors, underwent antigen receptor sequencing. In 3 patients, TRB sequencing was also performed on up to about 3 more blood samples taken 2 to 5.2 years after transplant, and in a handful of patients, pretransplant blood was also TRB-sequenced. Blood from every one of the approximately 36 PTCy patients who had 1-year posttransplant specimens underwent TRB sequencing.

Peripheral blood samples were provided by related bone marrow donors on the day of marrow donation. Mononuclear cells from peripheral blood and bone marrow were separated by Ficoll-Hypaque density centrifugation and then cryopreserved. CD4+ and CD8+ T cells, including naive and memory subsets, were sorted by FACS using a FACSAria II. Comment on this clone: Its antigen remains undetermined. No base-level quality is on record; no much larger clone is a single base apart.

Beyond this particular receptor, the publication reports: Across approximately 45 patients, recipient CMV seropositivity and CMV reactivation were highly associated with TRB clonality; PTCy diversity was similar to CNI/methotrexate controls. Donor-recipient similarity was low at 1-2 months but rose over the first year, and later blood repertoires were often dominated by donor CD8+ memory clones. The TRB repertoires of T cells infiltrating skin or the GI tract showed only limited overlap with the TRB repertoires found in blood.

Genomic DNA was used for TRB sequencing, which was performed with the immunoSEQ assay at survey resolution or with the hsTCRB kit. In the source study's methods: Initial read processing used immunoSEQ software, and repertoire analyses used the LymphoSeq R package. Clonality was computed as 1 minus normalized Shannon entropy; Gini coefficient was also calculated for each TRB dataset. Phenotypes of unsorted samples were inferred by mapping TRB sequences from sorted subsets of the recipient or donor onto the same recipient's unsorted samples. Drawn from immuneACCESS, this table holds only the in-frame rearrangements with V and J called that TCRdb kept. Clones are partly lost; checked studies trace under half to an unresolved V gene and leave the rest unexplained. V and J calls and clone size are copied from that table; D and trimming were computed from the DNA. Present in this sample are tens of thousands of clones, under 85% of which were seen just once. The top ten clonotypes cover 0.65% of the sample.

The cysteine opens and the phenylalanine closes a CDR3 of 13 amino acids. Kept here is only the CDR3 DNA, which spans 39 bases and is read in frame from base 1. CDR1 MDHEN and CDR2 SYDVKM are derived from the germline V gene. Trimming leaves V shorter by 5 bases and J shorter by 8 bases, with the junction holding 7 bases beyond the gene matches. This receptor chain uses TRBV28 and TRBJ1-2; 8 bases in the middle match TRBD1. The sequenced sample was memory CD4+ T cells sorted from PBMCs. This TCR came from a woman aged 60-75 years in good health, CMV-negative, and a related stem cell transplant donor. The CDR3 in this case is CASSPRTGSGYTF. The DNA sequence is as follows: TGTGCCAGCAGTCCCCGGACAGGGTCCGGCTACACCTTC.